The 24 T cell receptor beta chains given below trace back to one sample, sequenced in a study of beta chain features in type 1 diabetes. The investigators reverse transcribed all of the isolated RNA, so they sequenced expressed TCRB transcripts. Sequencing used immunoSEQ multiplex PCR; TCRdb keeps in-frame clones, though not all of them. The profile shows a few hundred thousand clones, about 11% of them singletons. Sequencing used central memory CD4+ T cells from blood. The receptors derive from a man aged 18 to 35 in good health.

This clone was seen only a few times. V usage is TRBV6-6 and J usage is TRBJ1-2; no clear D gene. The CDR3 has 11 residues. Per the germline V gene, CDR1 is MNHNY and CDR2 is SVGAGI (reference sequence). The ends were cut back, 5 bases at V and 7 bases at J, with 8 bases in the middle. CDR3 sequence (DNA): TGTGCCAGCAGTGCCACGGTTGGCTACACCTTC. It translates to CASSATVGYTF.

V is TRBV28 and J is TRBJ2-1, with 10 bases aligning to TRBD2. The CDR3 sequence is 16 residues long. Germline V gene lookup returns CDR1 MDHEN and CDR2 SYDVKM. The ends lost 5 bases at V and 2 bases at J; junction bases unmatched: 6. The CDR3 loop reads CASSPSGSQPYNEQFF. CDR3 in DNA: TGTGCCAGCAGTCCTAGCGGGAGCCAACCCTACAATGAGCAGTTCTTC.

This clone was observed a handful of times. With a far larger clone one base away, a read error is the likely cause. The CDR3, as DNA: TGTGCCAGCTCCCAGGACAGTGACACTGAAGCTTTCTTT. This gives the protein CASSQDSDTEAFF. The V and J genes are TRBV18 and TRBJ1-1, with a tentative D call TRBD1 (6 bases). This CDR3 contains 13 residues. Germline loops: CDR1 KGHSH, CDR2 LQKENI. V lost 6 bases and J lost 3, with 11 bases in between.

A word on this clone: A much larger clone sits a single nucleotide away, making a read error possible. V gene TRBV30 combines with J gene TRBJ1-1; D remains unclear. In germline, CDR1 is GTSNPN, CDR2 SVGIG (reference sequence). The CDR3 loop spans 12 amino acids. This chain's CDR3 is CALRIMNTEAFF. Here the CDR3 DNA reads TGTGCTTTGAGGATTATGAACACTGAAGCTTTCTTT. Full variable domain (missing parts from reference TRBV30 and TRBJ1-1): SQTIHQWPATLVQPVGSPLSLECTVEGTSNPNLYWYRQAAGRGLQLLFYSVGIGQISSEVPQNLSASRPQDRQFILSSKKLLLSDSGFYLCALRIMNTEAFFGQGTRLTVV.

The CDR3 sequence: CASSGTGLNYEQYF. In nucleotides, the CDR3 is TGTGCCAGCAGCGGTACAGGGTTAAACTACGAGCAGTACTTC. The chain is built from TRBV5-6 and TRBJ2-7; TRBD1 is a possible D gene (6 bases). The CDR3 sequence is 14 residues long. Germline CDR1 and CDR2: SGHDT and YYEEEE. V lost 4 bases, J lost 3 bases, and 14 bases lay in between.

This clone came up a few times. J is TRBJ2-5 and V is TRBV23-1, with D possibly matching TRBD2 (5 bases). TRBV23-1 is flagged as an ORF with uncertain function. There are 16 residues in the CDR3. Trimming left V 8 bases short and J 4 bases short, with 23 bases between. Written as DNA, the CDR3 is TGCGCCAGCGGAGGCGGTTTGGGCGTAGGGAGAGAGACCCAGTACTTC. It yields the protein CASGGGLGVGRETQYF.

The V gene is TRBV9, the J gene TRBJ2-3; D call uncertain. Trimming shortened V by 3 bases and J by 0 bases, and 8 bases separated the two germline ends. The CDR3 length is 14 residues. Germline V gene data show CDR1 as SGDLS and CDR2 as YYNGEE. CDR3 residues: CASSEGSSTDTQYF. The CDR3 DNA follows: TGTGCCAGCAGCGAAGGCTCCAGCACAGATACGCAGTATTTT.

To note about this clone: This could be a read error, since a much larger clone is one nucleotide away. This chain connects TRBV2 to TRBJ1-1; D ambiguous. The V gene lost 3 bases and the J gene lost 1 base, with 3 bases spanning the gap. The length of the CDR3 is 12 residues. Germline V lookup: CDR1 SNHLY, CDR2 FYNNEI. CDR3 DNA sequence: TGTGCCAGCAGTGAGCAGAACACTGAAGCTTTCTTT. Residues: CASSEQNTEAFF.

The CDR3 loop is CASSAGLHEHEQFF. CDR3 in DNA: TGTGCCAGCAGCGCGGGACTACACGAACATGAGCAGTTCTTC. This chain joins TRBV7-6 and TRBJ2-1; TRBD2 matches at 7 bases. Germline trimming cut 5 bases from V and 8 bases from J; bases unmatched to any gene: 9. Per germline, CDR1 SGHVS and CDR2 FNYEAQ. This CDR3 contains 14 residues.

This clone was observed many times. The chain recombines TRBV7-9 with TRBJ2-7; D might be TRBD2 (5 bases). This CDR3 is 14 amino acids long. From germline, CDR1 is SEHNR and CDR2 FQNEAQ (reference sequence). V was shortened by 2 bases and J by 0 bases, with 8 bases between the two germline ends. The CDR3 region has the DNA TGTGCCAGCAGCTTACTAGCTAGCTCCTACGAGCAGTACTTC. Encoded protein: CASSLLASSYEQYF.

This clone was recorded many times. The chain links TRBV29-1 to TRBJ1-1; the D gene is possibly TRBD1 (5 bases). V dropped 7 bases and J dropped 4 bases, with 19 bases sitting between them. The CDR3 is 14 amino acids. Per the germline V gene, CDR1 is SQVTM and CDR2 is ANQGSEA. The chain's CDR3 is CSARNGARGTEAFF. CDR3 bases: TGCAGCGCCCGAAACGGGGCGAGGGGCACTGAAGCTTTCTTT.

The V call is TRBV5-1, the J call TRBJ2-3; D uncertain. The CDR3 sequence is 12 residues long. Germline assignment: CDR1 SGHRS and CDR2 YFSETQ. Trimming stripped 4 bases from V and 4 bases from J, with 7 bases between. CDR3 coding DNA: TGCGCCAGCAGCCGAGAGTCAGATACGCAGTATTTT. It encodes CASSRESDTQYF.

The gene calls are TRBV28 and TRBJ1-5; 7 bases fit TRBD1. Per germline, CDR1 MDHEN and CDR2 SYDVKM. J gave up 6 bases and V 3 bases, and 14 bases lay outside the gene matches. CDR3 length: 17 residues. The CDR3 nucleotides read TGTGCCAGCAGTTTTCCGACAGGGTTGGAATGGGGTCAGCCCCAGCATTTT. Translated: CASSFPTGLEWGQPQHF.

This clone was seen repeatedly, ten times or more. The chain couples TRBV5-1 to TRBJ2-1; no definite D call. Trimming removed 6 bases from V and 2 bases from J, with 9 bases in between. Germline V gene data show CDR1 as SGHRS and CDR2 as YFSETQ. This CDR3 spans 13 amino acids. This chain's CDR3 is CASTKDTYNEQFF. The CDR3 DNA is TGCGCCAGCACGAAAGATACCTACAATGAGCAGTTCTTC.

The V gene is TRBV18, the J gene TRBJ2-5, with D maybe TRBD2 (5 bases). The CDR3 is 15 amino acids. CDR1 is KGHSH, CDR2 LQKENI, per germline. V gave up 0 bases and J gave up 1 base, with 9 bases separating them. CDR3 DNA: TGTGCCAGCTCACCACCTTTCGGGGTCCAAGAGACCCAGTACTTC. Translated, it gives CASSPPFGVQETQYF.

A note on this clone: This is likely an artifact of a read error, given a far larger clone one base away. This CDR3 is also generated by other DNA sequences in the sample. The V and J genes are TRBV5-4 and TRBJ2-7, with 8 bases that match TRBD2. The CDR3 has 14 amino acids. CDR1 is SGHNT and CDR2 is YYREEE in the germline V gene (reference sequence). Unmatched junction bases numbered 7, after V lost 4 bases and J lost 4 bases. The CDR3 DNA sequence: TGTGCCAGCAGCCAACGGGAGGGCCAGTACGAGCAGTACTTC. Residues: CASSQREGQYEQYF. The full variable domain, with the rest looked up from reference TRBV5-4 and TRBJ2-7, is ETGVTQSPTHLIKTRGQQVTLRCSSQSGHNTVSWYQQALGQGPQFIFQYYREEENGRGNFPPRFSGLQFPNYSSELNVNALELDDSALYLCASSQREGQYEQYFGPGTRLTVT.

This clone was detected only a few times. The gene calls are TRBV4-3 and TRBJ2-3; a weak D match, TRBD1 (6 bases). The germline V and J ends were trimmed by 4 bases and 2 bases, with 16 bases remaining between them. CDR1 is LGHNA and CDR2 is YSLEER in the germline V gene. There are 16 residues in the CDR3. DNA for the CDR3: TGCGCCAGCAGCCGAGATCGAGGACAGCCCACAGATACGCAGTATTTT. Residues: CASSRDRGQPTDTQYF.

The chain has TRBV19 and TRBJ2-7; 7 positions agree with TRBD1. The CDR3 runs 14 residues. Trimming cost V 1 base and J 3 bases; bases outside gene matches: 3. Germline assignment: CDR1 LNHDA and CDR2 SQIVND (reference sequence). CDR3 residues: CASSIAWDSYEQYF. Written as DNA, the CDR3 is TGTGCCAGTAGTATAGCGTGGGACAGCTACGAGCAGTACTTC.

The chain links TRBV28 to TRBJ2-7; D is ambiguous. The CDR3 loop spans 14 amino acids. V was pared by 6 bases and J by 7 bases, with 19 bases between. Germline values: CDR1 MDHEN, CDR2 SYDVKM. The CDR3 DNA sequence: TGTGCCAGCAGGCCCCCCGGGCGGTTTCGTGAGCAGTACTTC. Its protein is CASRPPGRFREQYF.

V usage is TRBV29-1 and J usage is TRBJ2-2, with 9 bases identical to TRBD1. This CDR3 contains 14 residues. V lost 6 bases to trimming and J lost 5 bases; unmatched junction nucleotides: 7. Germline V lookup: CDR1 SQVTM, CDR2 ANQGSEA. The CDR3 region has the DNA TGCAGCGTCGGTACAGGGGGCGTTACCGGGGAGCTGTTTTTT. This encodes CSVGTGGVTGELFF.

This sequence joins TRBV5-1 and TRBJ2-1, with 9 bases that match TRBD1. The J segment lost 3 bases and the V segment lost 4 bases, leaving 8 bases of the junction unmatched. CDR3 length: 16 amino acids. The V gene's germline CDR1 is SGHRS and CDR2 YFSETQ. The CDR3 DNA reads TGCGCCAGCAGCGCCGCCGGGACAGGGTACTACAATGAGCAGTTCTTC. Translation gives CASSAAGTGYYNEQFF.

This clone was seen a handful of times. The chain joins TRBV5-4 to TRBJ2-2, with D tentatively TRBD2 (5 bases). Trimming removed 4 bases at V and 2 bases at J, with 9 bases between. The CDR3 has 14 amino acids. The germline CDR1 and CDR2 sequences are SGHNT and YYREEE (reference sequence). The CDR3 region has the DNA TGTGCCAGCAGCCGCCCGGGAAACACCGGGGAGCTGTTTTTT. Residues: CASSRPGNTGELFF.

The rearrangement uses TRBV7-9 and TRBJ1-2; D is undetermined. From germline, CDR1 is SEHNR and CDR2 FQNEAQ (reference sequence). The V and J ends lost 6 bases and 4 bases respectively, with 9 bases between them. CDR3 length: 12 residues. The DNA of the CDR3 is TGTGCCAGCAGTCCAGGCACCTATGGCTACACCTTC. This encodes CASSPGTYGYTF.

CDR3 region: CASSAGNTGELFF. The CDR3 DNA reads TGTGCCAGCAGCGCCGGGAACACCGGGGAGCTGTTTTTT. V usage is TRBV9 and J usage is TRBJ2-2; D is unresolved. Trimming took off 3 bases at V and 1 base at J, with 4 bases between the two ends. Germline V gene sequence: CDR1 SGDLS, CDR2 YYNGEE. This CDR3 has 13 residues.